This T cell receptor (beta chain) was obtained from a study of T-cell reconstitution after alpha-beta-depleted transplantation in children. A TCRbeta library incorporating unique molecular identifiers was prepared. TCRdb used MiXCR to reprocess the PCR reads, holding one entry per CDR3 protein. This sample has about 210,000 distinct CDR3 sequences, with more than 15% found just once. General study findings and limits: At day 60, the high TCRbeta diversity found in some patients originated from recipient T cells and thymic progenitors that had survived.

Turning to this clonotype: Its antigen is not known.

The ends were cut back, 0 bases at V and 5 bases at J, with 12 bases in the middle. This CDR3 comprises 14 residues. Germline CDR1 is SGHRS and CDR2 is YFSETQ. The rearrangement joins TRBV5-1 to TRBJ2-7; D is possibly TRBD1 or TRBD2 (5 bases each). The sample in question was PBMCs, mostly from graft donor cells, obtained 360 days after TCRalphabeta/CD19-depleted stem cell transplant. This TCR was sampled from a male patient between 2 and 9 years old who had a stem cell transplant for acute lymphoblastic leukemia, so the T cells may come from the graft donor. The CDR3 DNA sequence: TGCGCCAGCAGCTTGGGAGAGGGGATCGACGAGCAGTACTTC. Protein: CASSLGEGIDEQYF.